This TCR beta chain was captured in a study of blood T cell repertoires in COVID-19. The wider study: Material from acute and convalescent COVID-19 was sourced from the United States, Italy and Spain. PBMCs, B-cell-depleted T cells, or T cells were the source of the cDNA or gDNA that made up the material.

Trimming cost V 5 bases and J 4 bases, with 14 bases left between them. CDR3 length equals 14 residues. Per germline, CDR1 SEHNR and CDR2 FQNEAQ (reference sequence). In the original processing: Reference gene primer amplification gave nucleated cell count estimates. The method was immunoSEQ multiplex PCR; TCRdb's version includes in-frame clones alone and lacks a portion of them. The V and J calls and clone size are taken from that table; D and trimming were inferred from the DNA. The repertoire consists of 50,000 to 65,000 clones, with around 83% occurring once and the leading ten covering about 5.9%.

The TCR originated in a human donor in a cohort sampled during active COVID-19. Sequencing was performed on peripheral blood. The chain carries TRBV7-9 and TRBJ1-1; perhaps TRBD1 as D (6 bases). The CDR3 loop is CASSPGGGSTEAFF. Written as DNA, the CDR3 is TGTGCCAGCAGCCCCGGGGGCGGGAGCACTGAAGCTTTCTTT.